This TCR beta chain stems from a study of regulatory and conventional T cells in RAG deficiency. About the research overall: CID or atypical SCID patients with hypomorphic RAG mutations often have autoimmunity. Whole-study findings and limits: Compared with controls, unique Treg TCR beta sequences dropped approximately 100-fold in Omenn syndrome and CID/AS.

The ends were cut back, 2 bases at V and 0 bases at J, with 10 bases in the middle. Germline assignment: CDR1 SGDLS and CDR2 YYNGEE. This CDR3 is built from 15 residues. Clones were read by immunoSEQ multiplex PCR, and TCRdb kept only the in-frame ones, dropping some. The sample includes some 6,100 clones, approximately 90% of them seen just once. Concerning this clone itself: Its antigen is undetermined.

V and J are TRBV9 and TRBJ2-3; weak D call: TRBD1 (6 bases). This TCR came from a human donor with RAG deficiency presenting as severe combined immunodeficiency. Sample: CD8+ T cells sorted from blood. The CDR3 DNA reads TGTGCCAGCAGCGTGGGGACACGTAGCACAGATACGCAGTATTTT. This codes for CASSVGTRSTDTQYF.